This TCR beta chain was found in a study of cytomegalovirus exposure and HLA in healthy donors (dated by TCRdb to about 2017). Study-wide context: According to an earlier analysis of 450 to 650 of the donors, some 180 million T cells yielded 95 million to 140 million unique TCR beta sequences and approximately 300 Gb of sequence data. An early release that covered fewer than 750 HLA-typed donors contained about 300 gigabases of sequencing data and tens of millions of unique TCR sequences. Of the 398 genotyped donors, 75% to 85% were placed in the genetic ancestry cluster associated with self-reported Caucasian donors. The study aimed to test whether signatures of past pathogen exposure could be identified by cataloging public T cell receptors. Using immunosequencing, the study profiled T cell repertoires from fewer than 700 subjects and related those repertoires to cytomegalovirus serostatus. In addition to the first cohort of 650 to 800 subjects, a separate validation cohort of 120 different subjects was used. To predict cytomegalovirus infection status, the study combined high-throughput TCR immunosequencing, statistical association of individual TCRs with disease status, and machine learning. In a later analysis, previously published TCR beta repertoires from hundreds of donors were re-analyzed and high-resolution HLA genotyping was added so that TCR occurrence patterns could be studied. The later analysis used no new phenotypic data to find candidate immune exposures, relying instead on TCR beta sequences and their occurrence across donors. An earlier analysis of 587 of the donors applied high-throughput TCR beta sequencing to assess whether each TCR beta V gene segment acted as functional or pseudogenic. Donor age, sex, ethnicity and CMV serostatus were collected together with the repertoire data. Genome-wide SNP genotypes for about 65% of the roughly 670 donors were used in a later genetic analysis, which treated that subset as a discovery cohort. All discovery cohort repertoires had been generated on a single sequencing platform. HLA typing included class I and class II loci at four-digit resolution. The number of typed donors differed by locus: roughly 629-640 for A, B, C, DRB1 and DQB1; 522 for DQA1; about 600 for DPA1; and some 450 for DPB1. Because of strong linkage in the cohort, roughly 5 DR-DQ haplotypes were treated as single units for association and clustering. On average, roughly 240,000 unique TCR beta nucleotide sequences were sequenced per donor among 398 genotyped donors of the cohort, with approximately 18% of those sequences being non-productive.

Worth noting for this clone: Its antigen specificity is not known. No base quality values were provided; no much bigger clone lies one nucleotide off.

The cohort was made up of 650 to 700 healthy bone marrow donors. At the time of sampling, every cohort member was nominally healthy, though immune exposures that went unrecorded were likely present. The donor tested CMV seronegative, placing the donor among the 350 to 400 seronegative members of the cohort. A peripheral blood sample was collected from each donor, and TCR beta sequencing was performed on peripheral blood mononuclear cells. Genomic DNA extraction from the blood cell samples was performed with the Qiagen DNeasy Blood Extraction Kit. Library prep was done by the immunoSEQ multiplex PCR assay. A mixture of 60 forward primers for TCR Vbeta segments and 13 reverse primers for TCR Jbeta segments was used in the multiplex PCR. Amplification of the CDR3 region of rearranged TCR beta genes was performed with a multiplex PCR assay on genomic DNA. The amplified TCR beta libraries were sequenced on the Illumina HiSeq System as 87-base-pair reads. The source study handled its data this way. A later analysis tallied 80 million to 95 million unique TCR beta chains across the 610 or so repertoires, and some 10 million of those chains were shared by two or more donors. To remove PCR and sequencing errors, raw reads were error-corrected and collapsed into unique sequences using a nearest-neighbor algorithm that merged closely related sequences. Alignment of CDR3 sequences to IMGT reference sequences was used to assign V, D and J gene segments. For a sequence to be retained, a match of at least six nucleotides to both a V gene segment and a J gene segment was required. Rearrangements were called productive when the CDR3 lacked stop codons and stayed in frame with V and J; all others were non-productive. Following IMGT convention, CDR3 was defined as the stretch from the second conserved V-encoded cysteine up to the conserved J-encoded phenylalanine. The earlier analysis of 450 to 750 of the donors excluded any sequence lacking an unambiguous match to a single V gene segment. An earlier analysis of 587 of the donors called V segments functional above 56.7% productive rearrangements and segregating when the between-donor standard deviation exceeded 5%. A statistical classification framework was built to diagnose cytomegalovirus status from the catalog of TCR beta chain sequences. V and J gene assignment, in a later analysis, came from comparing TCR nucleotide sequences with IMGT/GENE-DB human TR gene sequences. The TCRdist pipeline was used in a later analysis to assign CDR3 sequences and most-parsimonious VDJ recombination scenarios. In a later analysis, every TCR beta chain was defined by the combination of its CDR3 amino acid sequence and its V-gene family, and reads without a unique V-gene family were dropped. To address suspected cross-contamination and a sequencing artifact, a later analysis removed approximately 600 highly shared, low-generation-probability nucleotide sequences. In a later analysis, a clonal expansion index for each public chain was calculated from normalized within-repertoire ranks of inferred template counts. In a later analysis, generation probabilities were computed with a VDJ recombination model fitted to out-of-frame rearrangements, and the resulting probabilities were checked against IGoR. Hypergeometric tests were used in a later analysis to score TCR-TCR, TCR-HLA and TCR-CMV co-occurrence, with a repertoire-size bias correction applied to the TCR pairs. In a later analysis, false discovery rates were estimated by permuting HLA or CMV assignments 20 times. In a later analysis, co-occurring TCRs were grouped with DBSCAN, and TCRdist sequence similarity was added when clustering was performed within HLA-allele-positive subsets. For co-occurrence clustering, repertoires with fewer than 30,000 or more than 120,000 public chains were excluded, along with roughly 5 repertoires with anomalous nucleotide sharing. TCRdb holds this immuneACCESS table with in-frame rearrangements only. Some clones are missing; in checked studies, unresolved V genes explain under half, and the rest has no known cause. The V and J calls and the clone size are those of that table, but D and trimming were determined from the DNA. The sample profile shows 150,000 to 180,000 clones; over 70% of them were found once. 2.1% of the sample is taken by the ten largest.

Overall results and qualifications from the work: In a later analysis, HLA-associated TCR beta chains were found to be more clonally expanded and to have lower generation probabilities than equally common non-associated chains. The study gave a list of more than 150 TCR beta chains associated with cytomegalovirus. A further reported finding was that TCR beta sequences accurately predicted the HLA-A and HLA-B alleles for most subjects in the first cohort. According to a later analysis, most CMV-associated TCR beta chains appeared to be HLA-restricted, and the HLA associations seemed to be driven largely by CMV exposure. The 87-base-pair reads could not distinguish some IMGT-functional V segments, including TRBV6-2 and TRBV6-3, so those segments were excluded. A later genetic analysis reported fewer N-insertions in productive TCRs among donors in an Asian-associated ancestry cluster than the roughly 650-donor mean. Only TCR beta chains were sequenced in this cohort, and the absence of alpha or paired-chain data limited detectable features. Most TCR sequences were observed very rarely across donors, whereas some public TCRs were present in many individuals. The presence/absence analyses assumed that sequencing depth was roughly uniform across donors, and that assumption may not be true. The authors suggested that the approach could potentially be extended to other disease states and immunological phenotypes. HLA typing was unavailable for some donors at each locus, so association tests used only the typed subset. When HLA alleles, especially DR and DQ, strongly co-occurred, TCR associations were difficult to assign to individual alleles. According to a later analysis, parvovirus B19, influenza, CMV and Epstein-Barr virus appeared linked to several top co-occurrence clusters. Immune exposure information for the cohort was limited to CMV serostatus. A cluster of highly shared sequence variants was judged likely to be a technical artifact of the sequencing pipeline. Linkage disequilibrium might explain the correlated functional status among segregating V segments, but an unknown experimental factor could not be excluded. The earlier analysis of almost 600 of the donors excluded about 16 rarely observed V segments, including chromosome 9 orphons, because counts were too low. The classifier was reported to diagnose cytomegalovirus status with high specificity and sensitivity in both the original cohort and the validation cohort. In an earlier analysis of around 600 of the donors, most TCR beta V segments appeared in productive rearrangements about 87% or about 30% of the time, broadly matching IMGT annotations. A later genetic analysis associated a missense DCLRE1C variant with V-gene and J-gene trimming of TCR beta chains, and an independent cohort replicated the association. In a later analysis, some 17,000 TCR beta sequences were associated with specific HLA alleles at a false discovery rate of 0.05. In a later analysis, TCR association rates were found to vary across HLA loci, with the most associated TCRs seen for DRB1 alleles and the fewest for HLA-C alleles. A few of the identified cytomegalovirus-associated TCR beta chains were confirmed in vitro to be specific for cytomegalovirus antigens.

Trimming takes 0 bases off V and 11 bases off J; junction bases not matched to a gene: 10. CDR3 length: 15 amino acids, cysteine to phenylalanine. The read is trimmed to its CDR3 DNA, 45 bases read in frame from base 1. Per the germline V gene, LGHNA is the CDR1 and YSLEER is the CDR2. The source of this sequence is a man in his thirties or forties in good health and CMV-seronegative. The chain is encoded by TRBV4-3 joined to TRBJ2-5; TRBD1 aligns with 9 central bases. Sequencing was carried out using PBMCs. The bases read TGCGCCAGCAGCCAAGAGGGACAGGGTCTGGAACAGCAGTACTTC. Its translation reads: CASSQEGQGLEQQYF.